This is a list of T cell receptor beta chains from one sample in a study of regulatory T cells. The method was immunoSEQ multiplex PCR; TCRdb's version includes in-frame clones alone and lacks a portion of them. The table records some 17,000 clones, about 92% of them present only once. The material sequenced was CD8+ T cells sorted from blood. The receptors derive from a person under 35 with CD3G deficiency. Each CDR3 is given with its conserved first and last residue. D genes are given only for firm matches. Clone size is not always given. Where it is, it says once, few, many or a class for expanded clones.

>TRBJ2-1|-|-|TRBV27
CASSHGAGYYNEQFF
TGTGCCAGCAGTCACGGGGCGGGGTATTACAATGAGCAGTTCTTC
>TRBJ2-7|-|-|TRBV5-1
CASSLDSSPPEQYF
TGCGCCAGCAGCTTGGACAGTTCGCCTCCCGAGCAGTACTTC
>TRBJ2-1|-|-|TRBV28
CASSFGISYEQFF
TGTGCCAGCAGTTTTGGTATCAGCTATGAGCAGTTCTTC
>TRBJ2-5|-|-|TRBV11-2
CASSPTADFQETQYF
TGTGCCAGCAGCCCGACAGCAGACTTCCAAGAGACCCAGTACTTC
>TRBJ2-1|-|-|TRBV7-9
CASRLGWNEQFF
TGTGCCAGCAGGCTGGGTTGGAATGAGCAGTTCTTC
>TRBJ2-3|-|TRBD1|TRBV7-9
CASSLVGQDEGTDTQYF
TGTGCCAGCAGCTTAGTGGGACAGGACGAAGGGACAGATACGCAGTATTTT
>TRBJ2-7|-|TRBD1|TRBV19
CARNLGQGDISYLFSEQYF
TGTGCCAGAAACCTCGGACAGGGGGATATCTCCTACCTATTCTCCGAGCAGTACTTC
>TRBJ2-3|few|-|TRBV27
CASSSTSYDTDTQYF
TGTGCCAGCAGTTCCACTAGCTACGACACAGATACGCAGTATTTT
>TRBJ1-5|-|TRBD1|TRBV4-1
CASSPLPTGVGNQPQHF
TGCGCCAGCAGCCCCCTTCCGACAGGGGTCGGCAATCAGCCCCAGCATTTT
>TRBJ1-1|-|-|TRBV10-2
CASSPTTPYTEAFF
TGCGCCAGCAGTCCCACAACCCCTTACACTGAAGCTTTCTTT
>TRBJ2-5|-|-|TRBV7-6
CASSLEGGYAAETQYF
TGTGCCAGCAGCCTGGAGGGGGGGTACGCCGCGGAGACCCAGTACTTC
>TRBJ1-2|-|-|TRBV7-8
CASSLGSVGRFNYGYTF
TGTGCCAGCAGCTTAGGGTCAGTCGGAAGATTTAACTATGGCTACACCTTC
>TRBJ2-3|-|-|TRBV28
CATSFSLTDTQYF
TGTGCCACCAGTTTTTCCCTCACAGATACGCAGTATTTT
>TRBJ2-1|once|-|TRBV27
CASSLSRGHEQFF
TGTGCCAGCAGTTTATCGAGGGGCCATGAGCAGTTCTTC
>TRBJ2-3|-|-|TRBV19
CASSPRSDTQYF
TGTGCCAGTAGTCCCCGATCAGATACGCAGTATTTT
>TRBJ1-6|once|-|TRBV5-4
CASSLAVRGGSSPLHF
TGTGCCAGCAGCTTGGCCGTAAGAGGGGGAAGTTCACCCCTCCACTTT
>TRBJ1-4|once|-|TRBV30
CAWSVGGGLGEKLFF
TGTGCCTGGAGTGTAGGTGGGGGATTAGGTGAAAAACTGTTTTTT
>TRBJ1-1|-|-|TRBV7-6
CASSPMVVEAFF
TGTGCCAGCAGCCCTATGGTCGTTGAAGCTTTCTTT
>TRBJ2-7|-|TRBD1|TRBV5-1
CASSLSGTGGYEQYF
TGCGCCAGCAGCTTGTCCGGGACAGGGGGCTACGAGCAGTACTTC
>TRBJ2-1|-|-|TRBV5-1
CASSLGRDPPYNEQFF
TGCGCCAGCAGCTTGGGGAGGGATCCCCCCTACAATGAGCAGTTCTTC
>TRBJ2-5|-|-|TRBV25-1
CASSSQDQETQYF
TGTGCCAGCAGTTCCCAGGACCAAGAGACCCAGTACTTC
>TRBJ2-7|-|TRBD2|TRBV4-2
CASSLREGPYEQYF
TGTGCCAGCAGCTTGCGGGAGGGACCCTACGAGCAGTACTTC
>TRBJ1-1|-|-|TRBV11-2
CASSLAARGVTEAFF
TGTGCCAGCAGCTTAGCGGCCAGGGGAGTCACTGAAGCTTTCTTT
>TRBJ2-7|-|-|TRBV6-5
CASSLDGNYEQYF
TGTGCCAGCAGTCTCGACGGGAACTACGAGCAGTACTTC